The entry below gives a single T cell receptor beta chain sequence along with its context. Its specificity is unknown. The sample comes from a study of cytomegalovirus exposure and HLA in healthy donors. General study findings and limits: About 87% or about 30% of the time was how often most TCR beta V segments were productive, according to an earlier analysis. It was approximately 150 TCR beta chains that were listed as cytomegalovirus-associated.

60 Vbeta and 13 Jbeta primers were used in PCR. Assay used: immunoSEQ multiplex PCR; TCRdb lists only in-frame clones, some missing. The profile shows approximately 150,000 clones, around 81% of them singletons. In nominal health when sampled, donors likely had unrecorded immune exposures nonetheless. The receptor's source is a woman between 45 and 65 years old in good health and CMV-seronegative. Sequences were obtained from PBMCs.

CDR3 amino acids: CASSFRGSAGGNTIYF. The CDR3 DNA follows: TGTGCCAGCAGCTTCAGGGGGTCGGCGGGTGGAAACACCATATATTTT. The V call is TRBV5-8, the J call TRBJ1-3; 7 nucleotides agree with TRBD1. CDR3 length: 16 residues. Germline assignment: CDR1 SGHTS and CDR2 YDEGEE. After removal of 2 bases from V and 3 bases from J, the junction contained 8 bases not matched to a gene.